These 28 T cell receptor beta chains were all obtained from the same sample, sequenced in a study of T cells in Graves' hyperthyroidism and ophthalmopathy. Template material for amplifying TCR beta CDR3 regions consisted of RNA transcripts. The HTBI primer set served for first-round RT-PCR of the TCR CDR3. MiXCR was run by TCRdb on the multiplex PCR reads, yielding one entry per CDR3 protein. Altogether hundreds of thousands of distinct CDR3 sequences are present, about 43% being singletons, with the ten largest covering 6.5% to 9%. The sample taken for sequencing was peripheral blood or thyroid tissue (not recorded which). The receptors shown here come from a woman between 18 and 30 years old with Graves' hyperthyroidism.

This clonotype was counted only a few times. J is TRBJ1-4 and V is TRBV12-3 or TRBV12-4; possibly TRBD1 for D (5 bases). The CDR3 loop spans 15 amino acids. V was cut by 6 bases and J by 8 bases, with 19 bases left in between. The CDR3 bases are TGTGCCAGCAGCCTCTGGGCAGGGTCGGGCGAAAAACTGTTTTTT. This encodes CASSLWAGSGEKLFF.

The DNA for the CDR3 is TGTGCCAGCAGTCCACTGCAGGGGCCAAATCAGCCCCAGCATTTT. Amino acids: CASSPLQGPNQPQHF. This rearrangement joins TRBV12-3 or TRBV12-4 to TRBJ1-5, with D maybe TRBD1 (6 bases). V lost 5 bases and J 4 bases, leaving 15 bases between the germline ends. The CDR3 extends over 15 amino acids.

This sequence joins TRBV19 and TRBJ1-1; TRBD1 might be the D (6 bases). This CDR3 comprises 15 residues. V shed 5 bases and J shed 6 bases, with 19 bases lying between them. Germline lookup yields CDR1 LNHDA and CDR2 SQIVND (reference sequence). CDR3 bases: TGTGCCAGTAGTTTTACAGGGCTCGGGGTAGCTGAAGCTTTCTTT. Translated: CASSFTGLGVAEAFF.

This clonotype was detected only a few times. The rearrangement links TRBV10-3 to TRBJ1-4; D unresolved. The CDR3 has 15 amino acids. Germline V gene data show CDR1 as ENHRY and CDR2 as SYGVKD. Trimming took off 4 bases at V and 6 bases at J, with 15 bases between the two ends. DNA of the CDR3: TGTGCCATCAGTGGGAACAGCGGTGGGGATGAAAAACTGTTTTTT. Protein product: CAISGNSGGDEKLFF.

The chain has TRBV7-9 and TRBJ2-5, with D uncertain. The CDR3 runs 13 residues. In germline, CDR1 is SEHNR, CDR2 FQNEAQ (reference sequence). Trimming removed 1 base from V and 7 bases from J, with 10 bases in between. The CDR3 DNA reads TGTGCCAGCAGCTTAGTAAGGCCGGGGACCCAGTACTTC. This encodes CASSLVRPGTQYF.

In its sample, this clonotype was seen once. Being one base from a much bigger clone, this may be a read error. The CDR3 reads CASSSSRDRGPQHF. The DNA of the CDR3 is TGTGCCAGCAGCTCGTCCCGGGACAGGGGTCCCCAGCATTTT. The chain uses TRBV11-1 and TRBJ1-5; TRBD1 agrees at 10 bases. This CDR3 comprises 14 residues. V shed 4 bases, J shed 10 bases, and the junction held 7 bases outside the gene matches. The germline V gene has CDR1 SGHAT and CDR2 FQDESV (reference sequence). The variable domain in full, completed from reference TRBV11-1 and TRBJ1-5, reads EAEVAQSPRYKITEKSQAVAFWCDPISGHATLYWYRQILGQGPELLVQFQDESVVDDSQLPKDRFSAERLKGVDSTLKIQPAELGDSAMYLCASSSSRDRGPQHFGDGTRLSIL.

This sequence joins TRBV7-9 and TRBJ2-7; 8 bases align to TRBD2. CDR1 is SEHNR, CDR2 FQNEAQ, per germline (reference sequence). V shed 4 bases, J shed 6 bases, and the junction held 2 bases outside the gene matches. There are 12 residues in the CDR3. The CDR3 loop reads CASSSGRVEQYF. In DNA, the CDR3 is TGTGCCAGCAGCTCCGGGAGGGTCGAGCAGTACTTC.

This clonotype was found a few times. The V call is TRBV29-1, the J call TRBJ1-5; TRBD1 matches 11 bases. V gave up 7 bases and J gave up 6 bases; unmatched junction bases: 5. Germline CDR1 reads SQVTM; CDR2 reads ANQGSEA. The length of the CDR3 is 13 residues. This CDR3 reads CSAGTGGTQPQHF. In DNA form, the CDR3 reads TGCAGCGCCGGGACAGGGGGAACTCAGCCCCAGCATTTT.

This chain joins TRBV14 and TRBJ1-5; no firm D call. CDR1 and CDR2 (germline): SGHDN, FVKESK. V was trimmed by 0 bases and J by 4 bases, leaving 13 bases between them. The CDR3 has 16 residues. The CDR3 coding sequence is TGTGCCAGCAGCCAAGATGAGGAGGCACAGAATCAGCCCCAGCATTTT. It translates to CASSQDEEAQNQPQHF.

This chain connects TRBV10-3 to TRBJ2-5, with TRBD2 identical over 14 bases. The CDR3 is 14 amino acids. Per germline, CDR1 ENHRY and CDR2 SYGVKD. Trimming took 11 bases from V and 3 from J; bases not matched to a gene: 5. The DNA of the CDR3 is TGTGCCGGAGGGACTAGCGGGAGTGAAGAGACCCAGTACTTC. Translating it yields CAGGTSGSEETQYF.

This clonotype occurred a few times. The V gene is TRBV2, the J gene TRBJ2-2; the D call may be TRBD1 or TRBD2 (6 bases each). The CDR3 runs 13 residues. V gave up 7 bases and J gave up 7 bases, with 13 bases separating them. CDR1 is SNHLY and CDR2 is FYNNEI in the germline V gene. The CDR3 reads CASKGGVVGELFF. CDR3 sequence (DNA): TGTGCCAGCAAGGGGGGAGTGGTCGGGGAGCTGTTTTTT.

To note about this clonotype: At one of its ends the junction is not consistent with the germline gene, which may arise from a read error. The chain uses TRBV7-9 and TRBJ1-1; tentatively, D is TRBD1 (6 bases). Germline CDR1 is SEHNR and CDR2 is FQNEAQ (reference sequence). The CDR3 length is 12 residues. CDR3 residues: CVSSLSGEKAFF. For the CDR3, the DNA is TGTGTCAGCAGCTTATCAGGGGAGAAGGCTTTCTTT.

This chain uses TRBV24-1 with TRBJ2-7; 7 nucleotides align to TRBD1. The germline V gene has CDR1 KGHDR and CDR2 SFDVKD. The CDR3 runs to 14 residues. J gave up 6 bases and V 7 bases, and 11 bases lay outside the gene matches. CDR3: CATSEGQPRSEQYF. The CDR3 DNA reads TGTGCCACCAGCGAGGGACAGCCCCGGTCCGAGCAGTACTTC.

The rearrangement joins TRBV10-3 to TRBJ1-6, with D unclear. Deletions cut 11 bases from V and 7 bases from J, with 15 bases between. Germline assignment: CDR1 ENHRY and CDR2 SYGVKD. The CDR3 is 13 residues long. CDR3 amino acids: CAWSGTQNSPLHF. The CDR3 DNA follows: TGTGCCTGGAGTGGCACCCAGAATTCACCCCTCCACTTT.

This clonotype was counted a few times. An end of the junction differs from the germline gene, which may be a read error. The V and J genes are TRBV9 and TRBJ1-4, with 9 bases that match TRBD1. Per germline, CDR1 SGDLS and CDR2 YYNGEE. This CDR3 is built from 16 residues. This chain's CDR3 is CASSQDAGQGGEKLFF. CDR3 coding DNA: TGCGCCAGCAGCCAAGATGCGGGACAGGGAGGTGAAAAACTGTTTTTT.

This CDR3 is CASSQDARGFSDEQYF. CDR3 coding DNA: TGTGCCAGCAGCCAAGATGCCAGGGGGTTTTCCGACGAGCAGTACTTC. This sequence joins TRBV7-8 and TRBJ2-7; 7 nucleotides agree with TRBD1. Germline CDR1 SGHVS, CDR2 FQNEAQ. CDR3 length: 16 residues. Trimming took 5 bases from V and 5 from J; bases not matched to a gene: 15. Supplemented by reference TRBV7-8 and TRBJ2-7, the full variable domain reads GAGVSQSPRYKVAKRGQDVALRCDPISGHVSLFWYQQALGQGPEFLTYFQNEAQLDKSGLPSDRFFAERPEGSVSTLKIQRTQQEDSAVYLCASSQDARGFSDEQYFGPGTRLTVT.

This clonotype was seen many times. The CDR3 spells CASSEGGAGSYEQYF. The CDR3 bases are TGTGCCAGCAGTGAAGGGGGCGCGGGTTCCTACGAGCAGTACTTC. This sequence joins TRBV2 and TRBJ2-7; D may match TRBD1 or TRBD2 (5 bases each). Germline assignment: CDR1 SNHLY and CDR2 FYNNEI. This CDR3 spans 15 amino acids. The V gene lost 1 base and the J gene lost 1 base, with 11 bases spanning the gap.

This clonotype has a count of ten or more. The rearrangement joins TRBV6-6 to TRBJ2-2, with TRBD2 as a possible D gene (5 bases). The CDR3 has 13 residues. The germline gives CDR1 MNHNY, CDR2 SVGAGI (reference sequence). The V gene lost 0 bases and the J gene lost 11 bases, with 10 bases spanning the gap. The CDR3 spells CASSYSRAGELFF. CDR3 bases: TGTGCCAGCAGTTACTCGAGGGCGGGCGAGCTGTTTTTT.

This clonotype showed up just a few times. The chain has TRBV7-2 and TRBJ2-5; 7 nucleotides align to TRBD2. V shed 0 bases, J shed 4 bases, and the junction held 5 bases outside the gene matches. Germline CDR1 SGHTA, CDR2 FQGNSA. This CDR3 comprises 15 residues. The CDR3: CASSLAGGMGETQYF. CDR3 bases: TGTGCCAGCAGCTTAGCGGGAGGGATGGGAGAGACCCAGTACTTC.

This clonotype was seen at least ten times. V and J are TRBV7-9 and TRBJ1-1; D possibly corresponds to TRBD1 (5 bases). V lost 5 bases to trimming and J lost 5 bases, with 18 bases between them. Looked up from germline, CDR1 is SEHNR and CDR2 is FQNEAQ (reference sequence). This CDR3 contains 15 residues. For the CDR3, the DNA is TGTGCCAGCAGCACCGCGGACACCCCGGGGACTGAAGCTTTCTTT. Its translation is CASSTADTPGTEAFF.

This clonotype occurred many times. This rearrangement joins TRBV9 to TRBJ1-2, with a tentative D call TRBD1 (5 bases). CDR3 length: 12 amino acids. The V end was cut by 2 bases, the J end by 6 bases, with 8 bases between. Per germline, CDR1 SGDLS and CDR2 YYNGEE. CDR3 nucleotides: TGTGCCAGCAGCGTGGGGGTTAATGGCTACACCTTC. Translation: CASSVGVNGYTF.

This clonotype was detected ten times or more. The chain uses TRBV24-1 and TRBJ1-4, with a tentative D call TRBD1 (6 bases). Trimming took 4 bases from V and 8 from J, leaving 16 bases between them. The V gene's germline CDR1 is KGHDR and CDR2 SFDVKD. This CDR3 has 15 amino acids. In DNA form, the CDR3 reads TGTGCCACCAGTGACGGACAGTGGGTTGGAGAAAAACTGTTTTTT. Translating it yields CATSDGQWVGEKLFF.

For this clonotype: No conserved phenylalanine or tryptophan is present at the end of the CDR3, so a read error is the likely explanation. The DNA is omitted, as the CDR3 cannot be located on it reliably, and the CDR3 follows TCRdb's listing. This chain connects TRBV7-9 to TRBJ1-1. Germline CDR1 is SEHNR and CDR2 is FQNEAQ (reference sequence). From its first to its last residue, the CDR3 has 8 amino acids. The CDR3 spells CASSSISR.

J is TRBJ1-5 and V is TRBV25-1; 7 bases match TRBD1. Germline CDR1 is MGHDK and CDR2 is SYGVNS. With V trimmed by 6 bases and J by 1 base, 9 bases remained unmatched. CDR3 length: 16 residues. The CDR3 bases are TGTGCCAGCAGCCAAGAGGGGGCAGGGAGCAATCAGCCCCAGCATTTT. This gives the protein CASSQEGAGSNQPQHF.

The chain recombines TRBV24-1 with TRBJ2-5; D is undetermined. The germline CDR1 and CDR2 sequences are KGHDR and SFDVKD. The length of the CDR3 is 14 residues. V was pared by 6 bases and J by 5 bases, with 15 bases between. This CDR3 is CATSYAHLRETQYF. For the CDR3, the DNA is TGTGCCACCAGTTACGCACACCTCAGGGAGACCCAGTACTTC.

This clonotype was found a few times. CDR3: CASIGTGNQPQHF. CDR3 nucleotides: TGTGCCAGTATTGGGACAGGCAATCAGCCCCAGCATTTT. The V and J genes are TRBV19 and TRBJ1-5; TRBD1 matches 7 bases. The V gene end was trimmed by 7 bases and the J gene end by 2 bases; junction bases not matched to a gene: 2. The germline CDR1 and CDR2 sequences are LNHDA and SQIVND (reference sequence). This CDR3 comprises 13 residues. The entire variable domain, with the rest obtained from reference TRBV19 and TRBJ1-5, is as follows: DGGITQSPKYLFRKEGQNVTLSCEQNLNHDAMYWYRQDPGQGLRLIYYSQIVNDFQKGDIAEGYSVSREKKESFPLTVTSAQKNPTAFYLCASIGTGNQPQHFGDGTRLSIL.

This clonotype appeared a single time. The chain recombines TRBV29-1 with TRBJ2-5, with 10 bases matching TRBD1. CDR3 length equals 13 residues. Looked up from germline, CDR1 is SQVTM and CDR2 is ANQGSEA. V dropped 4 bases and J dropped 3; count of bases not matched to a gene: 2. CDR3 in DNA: TGCAGCGTTGGGGGGACAGGGGAAGAGACCCAGTACTTC. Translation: CSVGGTGEETQYF.

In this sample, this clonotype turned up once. The CDR3 DNA follows: TGCGCCAGCAGCCAAGATCTCACAGGGGCCTACGAGCAGTACTTC. Encoded protein: CASSQDLTGAYEQYF. The chain recombines TRBV4-3 with TRBJ2-7; 7 positions match TRBD1. This CDR3 region has 15 residues. CDR1 and CDR2 (germline): LGHNA, YSLEER. V was clipped by 0 bases and J by 2 bases; unmatched bases: 4.